These 13 T cell receptor beta chains share one sample of origin, sequenced in a study of T cell repertoires in cytomegalovirus infection. Using its own MiXCR run on the reads, TCRdb lists one record per CDR3 protein. Among 65,000 to 85,000 distinct CDR3 sequences listed, 28% were seen once. The antigens for these receptors are not known. The specimen was CD8+ T cells from cultured PBMCs, collected from culture after CMV antigen stimulation. These receptors were taken from a human donor in good health (CMV status not recorded). Some clones in this sample may be carry-over from other donors' samples.

The genes are TRBV7-8 and TRBJ2-7; 11 nucleotides align to TRBD2. Germline V gene data show CDR1 as SGHVS and CDR2 as FQNEAQ. The CDR3 has 15 residues. The V and J ends lost 6 bases and 7 bases, in that order; junction bases with no gene match: 11. For the CDR3, the DNA is TGTGCCAGCAGTTCTAGCGGGGGGTCGACCGGGGAGCAGTACTTC. This gives the protein CASSSSGGSTGEQYF.

There are a few counts of this clonotype. The chain is built from TRBV7-9 and TRBJ2-1; 8 nucleotides match TRBD2. Per the germline V gene, CDR1 is SEHNR and CDR2 is FQNEAQ (reference sequence). Unmatched junction bases numbered 6, after V lost 1 base and J lost 7 bases. The CDR3 is 15 amino acids. As DNA, the CDR3 is TGTGCCAGCAGCTTAGGCGGGGGGATTAATAATGAGCAGTTCTTC. Residues: CASSLGGGINNEQFF.

This clonotype occurred many times. This rearrangement joins TRBV28 to TRBJ1-5; TRBD1 agrees at 9 bases. This CDR3 comprises 15 residues. The V and J ends lost 7 bases and 4 bases, in that order; junction bases with no gene match: 8. CDR1 and CDR2 from the germline V gene are MDHEN and SYDVKM. The CDR3 is CASTEDRGGNQPQHF. The CDR3 DNA sequence: TGTGCCAGCACCGAAGACAGGGGGGGAAATCAGCCCCAGCATTTT. Supplemented by reference TRBV28 and TRBJ1-5, the full variable domain reads DVKVTQSSRYLVKRTGEKVFLECVQDMDHENMFWYRQDPGLGLRLIYFSYDVKMKEKGDIPEGYSVSREKKERFSLILESASTNQTSMYLCASTEDRGGNQPQHFGDGTRLSIL.

This clonotype was detected many times. The chain combines TRBV19 with TRBJ2-3; D might be TRBD1 or TRBD2, each matching 6 bases. The CDR3 contains 16 residues. V was cut by 6 bases and J by 1 base, with 17 bases left in between. The germline V gene encodes CDR1 LNHDA and CDR2 SQIVND (reference sequence). CDR3 sequence: CASSSPGALGTDTQYF. DNA for the CDR3: TGTGCCAGTAGCAGTCCGGGGGCCCTCGGCACAGATACGCAGTATTTT. Full variable domain (rest looked up from reference TRBV19 and TRBJ2-3): DGGITQSPKYLFRKEGQNVTLSCEQNLNHDAMYWYRQDPGQGLRLIYYSQIVNDFQKGDIAEGYSVSREKKESFPLTVTSAQKNPTAFYLCASSSPGALGTDTQYFGPGTRLTVL.

The chain is built from TRBV5-6 and TRBJ2-1, with unresolved D. The germline V gene has CDR1 SGHDT and CDR2 YYEEEE. The CDR3 is 11 amino acids. The V end was cut by 2 bases, the J end by 8 bases, with 5 bases between. The CDR3 nucleotides read TGTGCCAGCAGCTTTTCGGATGAGCAGTTCTTC. Its translation is CASSFSDEQFF.

This clonotype was picked up a small number of times. The chain is built from TRBV19 and TRBJ2-7; D is unclear. The CDR3 runs to 14 residues. Trimming took off 2 bases at V and 3 bases at J, with 11 bases between the two ends. Germline V gives CDR1 LNHDA, CDR2 SQIVND (reference sequence). DNA of the CDR3: TGTGCCAGTAGTATAATCGTCCATGACTACGAGCAGTACTTC. Translated: CASSIIVHDYEQYF.

The V and J genes are TRBV7-9 and TRBJ2-7; 9 positions match TRBD1. The CDR3 consists of 15 residues. Losses at the gene ends were 3 bases for V and 2 bases for J; bases not matched to a gene: 5. Germline loops: CDR1 SEHNR, CDR2 FQNEAQ (reference sequence). CDR3 loop: CASSFGQGTTYEQYF. CDR3 sequence (DNA): TGTGCCAGCAGCTTCGGACAGGGGACTACCTACGAGCAGTACTTC.

This clonotype was recorded only once. The rearrangement joins TRBV30 to TRBJ1-1; D call uncertain. The length of the CDR3 is 16 residues. Germline-derived CDR1 and CDR2 are GTSNPN and SVGIG (reference sequence). Trimming took 0 bases from V and 1 from J, leaving 15 bases between them. Here the CDR3 reads CAWSVSVVESNTEAFF. The CDR3 DNA is TGTGCCTGGAGTGTAAGCGTGGTCGAGTCGAACACTGAAGCTTTCTTT.

The chain employs TRBV12-3 or TRBV12-4 and TRBJ2-3, with unresolved D. V lost 6 bases to trimming and J lost 6 bases, with 28 bases between them. This CDR3 has 18 residues. The CDR3 DNA sequence: TGTGCCAGCAGAAAAAACCCCGGGTCAGTCCTTACGGCGGATACGCAGTATTTT. Residues: CASRKNPGSVLTADTQYF.

There are many counts of this clonotype. This chain connects TRBV13 to TRBJ2-4, with 12 bases aligning to TRBD1. Germline V lookup: CDR1 PRHDT, CDR2 FYEKMQ (reference sequence). The CDR3 is 17 residues long. V shed 5 bases, J shed 1 base, and the junction held 6 bases outside the gene matches. The CDR3 coding sequence is TGTGCCAGCAGCACCCGGGACAGGGGGCTGGCCAAAAACATTCAGTACTTC. It specifies CASSTRDRGLAKNIQYF.

At least ten counts were recorded for this clonotype. The V call is TRBV6-2 or TRBV6-3, the J call TRBJ2-1; D is unclear. Germline CDR1 is MNHEY and CDR2 is SVGEGT. This CDR3 is 14 amino acids long. V dropped 7 bases and J dropped 4 bases, with 14 bases sitting between them. The CDR3 region is CASTDQHRYNEQFF. CDR3 nucleotide sequence: TGTGCCAGCACCGACCAACACCGATACAATGAGCAGTTCTTC.

This clonotype was detected ten times or more. The chain couples TRBV5-8 to TRBJ1-6; D is perhaps TRBD1 (6 bases). Per the germline V gene, CDR1 is SGHTS and CDR2 is YDEGEE. V lost 4 bases and J 8 bases, leaving 13 bases between the germline ends. The CDR3 loop spans 14 amino acids. CDR3 amino acids: CASSAQGGYSPLHF. The CDR3 DNA follows: TGTGCCAGCAGCGCACAGGGCGGATATTCACCCCTCCACTTT.

This clonotype was seen more than once but under ten times. This sequence joins TRBV12-3 or TRBV12-4 and TRBJ2-6; 12 bases align to TRBD1. This CDR3 is 20 amino acids long. V was clipped by 3 bases and J by 3 bases; unmatched bases: 12. CDR3 bases: TGTGCCAGCAGTTTTTGGGACAGGGGGCAAGGTCGTGATGGGGCCAACGTCCTGACTTTC. The encoded protein is CASSFWDRGQGRDGANVLTF.